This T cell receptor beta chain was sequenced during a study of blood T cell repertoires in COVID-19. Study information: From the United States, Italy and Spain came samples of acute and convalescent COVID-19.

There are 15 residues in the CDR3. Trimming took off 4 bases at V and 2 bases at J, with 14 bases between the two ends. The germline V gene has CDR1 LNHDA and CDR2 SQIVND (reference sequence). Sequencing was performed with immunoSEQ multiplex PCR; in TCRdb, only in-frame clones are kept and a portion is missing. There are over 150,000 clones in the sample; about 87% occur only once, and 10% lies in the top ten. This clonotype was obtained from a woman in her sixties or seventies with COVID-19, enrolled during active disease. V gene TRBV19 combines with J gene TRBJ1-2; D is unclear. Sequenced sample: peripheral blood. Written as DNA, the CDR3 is TGTGCCAGTAGTACCCCCCAGCCGGGAAACTATGGCTACACCTTC. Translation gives CASSTPQPGNYGYTF.